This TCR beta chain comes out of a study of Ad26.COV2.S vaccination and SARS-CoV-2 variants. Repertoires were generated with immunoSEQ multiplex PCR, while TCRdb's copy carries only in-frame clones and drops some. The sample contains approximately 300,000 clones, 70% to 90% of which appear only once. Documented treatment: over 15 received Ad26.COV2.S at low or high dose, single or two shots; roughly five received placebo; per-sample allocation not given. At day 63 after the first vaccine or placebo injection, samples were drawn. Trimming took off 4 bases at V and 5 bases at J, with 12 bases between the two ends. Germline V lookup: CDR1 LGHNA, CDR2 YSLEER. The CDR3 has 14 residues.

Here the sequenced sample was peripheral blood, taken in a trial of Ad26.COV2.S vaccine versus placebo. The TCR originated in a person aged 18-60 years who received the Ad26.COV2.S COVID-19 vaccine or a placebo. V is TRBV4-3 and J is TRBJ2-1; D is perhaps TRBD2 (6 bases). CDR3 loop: CASSPAGKNNEQFF. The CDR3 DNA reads TGCGCCAGCAGCCCTGCGGGGAAAAACAATGAGCAGTTCTTC.